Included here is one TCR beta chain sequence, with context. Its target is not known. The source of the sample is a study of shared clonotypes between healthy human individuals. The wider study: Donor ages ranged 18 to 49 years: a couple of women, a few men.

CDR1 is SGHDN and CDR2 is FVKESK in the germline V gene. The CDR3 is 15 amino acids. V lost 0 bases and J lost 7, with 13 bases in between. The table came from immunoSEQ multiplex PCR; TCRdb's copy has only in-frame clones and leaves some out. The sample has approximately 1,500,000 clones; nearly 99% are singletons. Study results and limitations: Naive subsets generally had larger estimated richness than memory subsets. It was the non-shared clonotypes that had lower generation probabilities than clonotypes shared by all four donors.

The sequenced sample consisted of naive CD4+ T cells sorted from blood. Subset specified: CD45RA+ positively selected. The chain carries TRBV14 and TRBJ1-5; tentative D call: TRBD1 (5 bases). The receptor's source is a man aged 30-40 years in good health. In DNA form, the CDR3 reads TGTGCCAGCAGCCAAGATGGGGGGAGTGGGCAGCCCCAGCATTTT. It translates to CASSQDGGSGQPQHF.